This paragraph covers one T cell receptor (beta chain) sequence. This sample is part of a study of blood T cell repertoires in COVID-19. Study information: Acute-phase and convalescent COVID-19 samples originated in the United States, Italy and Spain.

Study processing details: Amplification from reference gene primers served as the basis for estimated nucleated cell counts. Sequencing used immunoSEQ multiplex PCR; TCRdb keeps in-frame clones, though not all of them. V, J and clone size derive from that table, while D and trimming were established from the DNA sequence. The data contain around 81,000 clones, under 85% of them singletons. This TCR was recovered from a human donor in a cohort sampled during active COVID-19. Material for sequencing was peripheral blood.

This chain's CDR3 is CASSDSIPSGVLSGTDTQYF. Written as DNA, the CDR3 is TGTGCCAGCAGTGACTCGATACCTAGCGGGGTACTCTCGGGCACAGATACGCAGTATTTT. The chain is built from TRBV2 and TRBJ2-3; TRBD2 agrees at 9 bases. This CDR3 contains 20 residues. Germline CDR1 reads SNHLY; CDR2 reads FYNNEI. V lost 3 bases and J lost 1; bases outside the gene matches: 17. The whole variable domain, remainder taken from reference TRBV2 and TRBJ2-3, is EPEVTQTPSHQVTQMGQEVILRCVPISNHLYFYWYRQILGQKVEFLVSFYNNEISEKSEIFDDQFSVERPDGSNFTLKIRSTKLEDSAMYFCASSDSIPSGVLSGTDTQYFGPGTRLTVL.